This T cell receptor (beta chain) was retrieved from a study of T cell repertoires in cytomegalovirus infection. About the research overall: Recently identified HLA-C-restricted CMV epitopes were among the peptides used.

Looked up from germline, CDR1 is MGHRA and CDR2 is YSYEKL. The CDR3 is 15 residues long. TCRdb reanalysed the reads using MiXCR and keeps one entry per CDR3 protein. The data show fewer than 1,000,000 distinct CDR3 sequences, with around 32% seen just once and around 15% held by the top ten. Of note for this clonotype: Its cognate antigen is unknown. One junction end disagrees with the germline gene, perhaps due to a read error.

Study results and limitations: In two of eight donors, the top clonotype was HLA-C-restricted CMV-specific.

This clonotype was sampled from a human donor in good health (CMV status not recorded). Some clones in this sample may be carry-over from other donors' samples. This specimen consisted of cultured CD8+ T cells from PBMCs, obtained from culture after CMV antigen stimulation. V and J are TRBV4-1 and TRBJ2-3; D is uncertain. CDR3 region: CASSQALSEIDMQYF. The DNA for the CDR3 is TGCGCCAGCAGCCAAGCCCTCTCAGAAATCGATATGCAGTATTTT.